This T cell receptor (beta chain) was profiled in a study of T cells after yellow fever vaccination (dated by TCRdb to between 2018 and 2021). Study-level background: The SMART-Seq v4 Ultra Low Input RNA kit was used to prepare libraries from fractions with low cell numbers. To track T-cell clones before and after primary and booster YFV17D yellow fever vaccination, bulk TCR alpha and beta repertoires were sequenced longitudinally. Blood samples were taken at several timepoints before and after primary and secondary immunization, and bulk PBMC replicates and cell subsets were isolated. Two healthy male donors made up the cohort, one aged 18 to 30 years and the other aged 30 to 39 years.

The meaning of the sample's treatment or condition label: live attenuated yellow fever vaccine strain. At each blood-draw timepoint, two biological replicates of bulk PBMCs were obtained. PBMCs were isolated from peripheral blood using a standard Ficoll-Paque protocol. RNA was extracted with TriZol from bulk PBMCs, CD4 and CD8 fractions, and dextramer-positive and dextramer-negative fractions. The CDR3 spans 22 residues, from the cysteine through the phenylalanine. Only the CDR3 portion is preserved as DNA: 66 bases, with reading frame beginning at the first base. Sequences MNHGY (CDR1) and SVAAGI (CDR2) are obtained from the germline V gene. V lost 7 bases and J lost 2 bases; the stretch between them is 36 bases long. The study at large found these results: Computational filtering was required because FACS-sorted repertoires could contain abundant contaminating clonotypes from the bulk population. After the booster, most clones that had expanded after primary vaccination were detected again (nearly 98% of CD4 and 88% of CD8), suggesting broad maintenance of memory. A small share of clonotypes occurred in both CD4 and CD8 compartments, likely arising from convergent recombination. Compared with the primary T-cell response, the secondary T-cell response was faster but weaker, reaching its peak on day 5 rather than on day 15. The study included only a couple of donors, which limits how far the findings can be generalized.

This clonotype occurred a few times. The specificity of this receptor is unknown. There are no base qualities to consult, and no much larger clone falls within one base. The reads were generated on an Illumina NovaSeq 6000. TCR cDNA was synthesized by 5'RACE template switching, through which a universal primer site and unique molecular identifiers were introduced. cDNA synthesis was primed from both the TCR alpha and TCR beta constant segments. Library amplification used two PCR steps, and the second PCR step added sample barcodes and sequencing adapters. Libraries were sequenced on Illumina HiSeq 2500 (2x100 bp) or NovaSeq (2x150 bp). The original pipeline was this. MIGEC handled demultiplexing of reads and collapsing into UMI consensus sequences, while MiXCR performed V(D)J alignment. Vaccine-responding clonotypes were identified with edgeR using replicate PBMC samples, with FDR below 0.01 and a log2 fold change above 5 up to day 15 being required. Each bulk clonotype received a CD4 or CD8 identity based on whether the sequenced CD4 or CD8 repertoire contained that clonotype at higher abundance. The public reads were reanalyzed by TCRdb: fastp trimming at Q25, MiXCR alignment, in-frame beta chains only. One record per CDR3 amino acid sequence lists the most common genes and DNA. In this record, the V and J calls reflect TCRdb's handling and not the investigators' own analysis. The sample table lists over 300,000 distinct CDR3 sequences, roughly 3.5% of them with a count of one. About 25% of the sample belongs to the ten largest clones.

The sequence derives from a man aged 18 to 35 who received the YFV17D yellow fever vaccine. Recombination linked TRBV6-9 to TRBJ2-4, and the D gene may be TRBD1, 6 bases matching. The material sequenced was PBMCs, taken on the day of the yellow fever booster vaccination. CDR3 protein: CASKRTTRGRIPGGSTKNIQYF. The sequence in DNA is TGTGCCAGCAAGAGGACGACCAGGGGTCGAATCCCGGGCGGTTCGACCAAAAACATTCAGTACTTC.